One and the same sample provided the 25 T cell receptor beta chains below, sequenced in a study of beta chain features in type 1 diabetes. Expressed TCRB transcripts got sequenced, as all isolated RNA was reverse transcribed. Generated by immunoSEQ multiplex PCR, the TCRdb table keeps only in-frame clones and is missing some. This table has roughly 150,000 clones, 9% to 10% appearing once. The specimen was central memory CD4+ T cells from blood. Receptors were obtained from a woman younger than 35 in good health.

This clone was detected a few times. The rearrangement uses TRBV29-1 and TRBJ1-2; a weak D match, TRBD1 (5 bases). The length of the CDR3 is 17 residues. Germline CDR1 and CDR2: SQVTM and ANQGSEA. V gave up 3 bases and J gave up 4 bases, with 24 bases separating them. The CDR3 DNA follows: TGCAGCGTTGAGCCCCCCACAGTGTGGGGCGAGACCTATGGCTACACCTTC. This translates into CSVEPPTVWGETYGYTF.

This clone was recorded a few times. This rearrangement joins TRBV19 to TRBJ1-1; TRBD1 aligns across 7 bases. CDR1 is LNHDA, CDR2 SQIVND, per germline (reference sequence). V lost 5 bases, J lost 0 bases, and 9 bases stayed unmatched. The CDR3 has 16 residues. The CDR3 is CASSPHPGQMNTEAFF. The CDR3 coding sequence is TGTGCCAGTAGTCCTCACCCGGGACAGATGAACACTGAAGCTTTCTTT.

This clone has only a few counts. The chain is built from TRBV30 and TRBJ1-1; D is undetermined. The CDR3 is made up of 14 amino acids. The germline gives CDR1 GTSNPN, CDR2 SVGIG (reference sequence). V shed 2 bases and J shed 4 bases, with 14 bases lying between them. This CDR3 reads CAWSLGWEVTEAFF. The CDR3 nucleotides are TGTGCCTGGAGTCTCGGGTGGGAGGTCACTGAAGCTTTCTTT.

This chain joins TRBV6-1 and TRBJ1-2; TRBD1 might be the D (6 bases). This CDR3 has 13 amino acids. V shed 9 bases and J shed 4 bases, with 15 bases lying between them. Germline V CDR1 and CDR2: MNHNS, SASEGT. The CDR3 DNA follows: TGTGCCAGTGATTTGACAGGAACCTATGGCTACACCTTC. The encoded protein is CASDLTGTYGYTF.

The chain joins TRBV5-1 to TRBJ2-1; TRBD2 matches at 7 bases. The CDR3 runs to 14 residues. With V trimmed by 1 base and J by 10 bases, 8 bases remained unmatched. Germline assignment: CDR1 SGHRS and CDR2 YFSETQ. DNA for the CDR3: TGCGCCAGCAGCTTGAGGGAAGCGGGAAGAGAGCAGTTCTTC. This translates into CASSLREAGREQFF.

In its sample, this clone was seen a few times. The rearrangement uses TRBV2 and TRBJ2-3; 10 bases fit TRBD2. CDR1 SNHLY and CDR2 FYNNEI come from the germline V gene. The V and J ends lost 6 bases and 4 bases, in that order; junction bases with no gene match: 7. This CDR3 is 15 amino acids long. The CDR3 DNA follows: TGTGCCAGCAGATTGGAGCTAGCGGGAGCAGATACGCAGTATTTT. Translated, it gives CASRLELAGADTQYF.

The rearrangement joins TRBV2 to TRBJ1-2; D possibly corresponds to TRBD1 (5 bases). The germline CDR1 and CDR2 sequences are SNHLY and FYNNEI. V lost 7 bases and J 8 bases, leaving 20 bases between the germline ends. The CDR3 has 14 amino acids. The CDR3: CASKVQGVVGGYTF. DNA of the CDR3: TGTGCCAGCAAGGTCCAAGGGGTCGTTGGCGGCTACACCTTC.

This clone was observed a few times. In DNA form, the CDR3 reads TGTGCCAGCAGCTTGCGGACAGGGCACACAGATACGCAGTATTTT. The encoded protein is CASSLRTGHTDTQYF. The chain carries TRBV5-4 and TRBJ2-3; 8 bases are shared with TRBD1. The junction had 3 bases not matched to a gene; V was cut back by 1 base and J by 2 bases. The germline gives CDR1 SGHNT, CDR2 YYREEE (reference sequence). CDR3 length equals 15 residues.

This clone was counted a few times. The J gene is TRBJ1-1, the V gene TRBV13; 9 nucleotides line up with TRBD1. CDR1 and CDR2 (germline): PRHDT, FYEKMQ (reference sequence). V gave up 5 bases and J gave up 1 base; unmatched junction bases: 2. CDR3 size: 14 residues. CDR3 protein: CASSTGQGNTEAFF. The CDR3 DNA reads as TGTGCCAGCAGCACGGGACAGGGGAACACTGAAGCTTTCTTT.

V is TRBV5-4 and J is TRBJ1-6; no definite D call. Germline-derived CDR1 and CDR2 are SGHNT and YYREEE (reference sequence). This CDR3 comprises 14 residues. Trimming left V 4 bases short and J 5 bases short, with 10 bases between. The CDR3 region is CASSQDGDNSPLHF. DNA of the CDR3: TGTGCCAGCAGCCAGGACGGGGATAATTCACCCCTCCACTTT.

This clone was counted only a few times. V is TRBV25-1 and J is TRBJ2-7; 7 bases are shared with TRBD1. CDR3 length: 14 residues. Germline lookup yields CDR1 MGHDK and CDR2 SYGVNS. Trimming took 3 bases from V and 2 from J; bases not matched to a gene: 4. The CDR3 DNA sequence: TGTGCCAGCAGTGATCACAGGGGAGCCTACGAGCAGTACTTC. Its translation: CASSDHRGAYEQYF.

This clone was seen only a few times. The V call is TRBV11-1, the J call TRBJ2-7; D might be TRBD2 (6 bases). Trimming pared 3 bases from V and 6 bases from J, leaving 18 bases between. The germline V gene encodes CDR1 SGHAT and CDR2 FQDESV (reference sequence). The CDR3 runs to 15 residues. Here the CDR3 reads CASSFGARTKGEQYF. The DNA for the CDR3 is TGTGCCAGCAGCTTCGGGGCGAGGACTAAGGGCGAGCAGTACTTC. Supplemented by reference TRBV11-1 and TRBJ2-7, the full variable domain reads EAEVAQSPRYKITEKSQAVAFWCDPISGHATLYWYRQILGQGPELLVQFQDESVVDDSQLPKDRFSAERLKGVDSTLKIQPAELGDSAMYLCASSFGARTKGEQYFGPGTRLTVT.

This chain links TRBV11-3 with TRBJ1-1; D call uncertain. Trimming shortened V by 1 base and J by 1 base, and 13 bases separated the two germline ends. The germline CDR1 and CDR2 sequences are SGHNT and YENEEA. CDR3 size: 16 residues. DNA of the CDR3: TGTGCCAGCAGCTTAGTTCTAGGAGTCCGGAACACTGAAGCTTTCTTT. Protein product: CASSLVLGVRNTEAFF.

The chain employs TRBV7-2 and TRBJ2-2, with TRBD1 matching over 11 bases. Germline CDR1 is SGHTA and CDR2 is FQGNSA. The CDR3 extends over 16 amino acids. After removal of 4 bases from V and 0 bases from J, the junction contained 1 base not matched to a gene. In DNA form, the CDR3 reads TGTGCCAGCAGCTGGACAGGGGGCCCGAACACCGGGGAGCTGTTTTTT. Amino acid sequence: CASSWTGGPNTGELFF.

This clone was counted only a few times. The chain recombines TRBV25-1 with TRBJ2-7; 7 bases line up with TRBD2. The CDR3 runs 13 residues. The trim removed 6 bases at V and 6 bases at J, leaving 8 bases unmatched. Germline values: CDR1 MGHDK, CDR2 SYGVNS. In DNA form, the CDR3 reads TGTGCCAGCAGCACTTACTCGGGGGGCGAGCAGTACTTC. Residues: CASSTYSGGEQYF.

This clone was seen only a few times. J is TRBJ1-6 and V is TRBV27; 11 bases are shared with TRBD1. CDR3 length: 15 amino acids. The junction had 8 bases not matched to a gene; V was cut back by 5 bases and J by 11 bases. CDR1 and CDR2 from the germline V gene are MNHEY and SMNVEV (reference sequence). CDR3 sequence: CASSPGQGGSAPLHF. CDR3 bases: TGTGCCAGCAGTCCGGGACAGGGGGGTAGTGCACCCCTCCACTTT.

This clone has more than one count but fewer than ten. The V gene is TRBV5-1, the J gene TRBJ2-3; possible D gene TRBD1, 6 bases. This CDR3 contains 15 residues. CDR1 SGHRS and CDR2 YFSETQ come from the germline V gene. The V end was cut by 5 bases, the J end by 4 bases, with 17 bases between. CDR3 region: CASRTLQGSADTQYF. In DNA, the CDR3 is TGCGCCAGCAGGACCCTCCAGGGGAGTGCAGATACGCAGTATTTT.

This clone has a handful of counts. The chain has TRBV11-3 and TRBJ2-1, with 10 positions matching TRBD2. Losses at the gene ends were 5 bases for V and 5 bases for J; bases not matched to a gene: 9. Germline V lookup: CDR1 SGHNT, CDR2 YENEEA. This CDR3 region has 16 residues. This chain's CDR3 is CASSTSGGAVHNEQFF. The CDR3 DNA reads as TGTGCCAGCAGCACCAGCGGGGGGGCCGTCCACAATGAGCAGTTCTTC.

V gene TRBV9 combines with J gene TRBJ2-1; TRBD1 is a possible D gene (5 bases). V shed 4 bases and J shed 9 bases, with 17 bases lying between them. The germline CDR1 and CDR2 sequences are SGDLS and YYNGEE. This CDR3 is built from 14 residues. The CDR3 region has the DNA TGTGCCAGCAGCCAGAGTGACATCAGGGCTGAGCAGTTCTTC. Translating it yields CASSQSDIRAEQFF.

This chain links TRBV7-6 with TRBJ1-6, with a weak D call TRBD1 (5 bases). CDR1 and CDR2 from the germline V gene are SGHVS and FNYEAQ. V was cut by 3 bases and J by 7 bases, with 13 bases left in between. This CDR3 is 15 amino acids long. The CDR3 reads CASSFEGARNSPLHF. Written as DNA, the CDR3 is TGTGCCAGCAGCTTCGAAGGGGCCCGGAATTCACCCCTCCACTTT.

This clone was recorded a few times. CDR3 DNA: TGTGCTAGTACGGATAGCGGCCCGAACACCGGGGAGCTGTTTTTT. Its translation is CASTDSGPNTGELFF. The chain combines TRBV12-5 with TRBJ2-2, with D maybe TRBD2 (6 bases). With 8 bases removed from V and 0 bases from J, the gap between germline ends came to 13 bases. This CDR3 region has 15 residues. The V gene's germline CDR1 is LGHNT and CDR2 FRNRAP. The complete variable domain, with remaining parts taken from reference TRBV12-5 and TRBJ2-2, reads DARVTQTPRHKVTEMGQEVTMRCQPILGHNTVFWYRQTMMQGLELLAYFRNRAPLDDSGMPKDRFSAEMPDATLATLKIQPSEPRDSAVYFCASTDSGPNTGELFFGEGSRLTVL.

In this sample, this clone turned up a few times. CDR3 region: CASSYDRHNEQFF. The CDR3 nucleotides are TGTGCCAGCAGCTACGACAGGCACAATGAGCAGTTCTTC. The chain has TRBV5-4 and TRBJ2-1; weak D call: TRBD1 (6 bases). The CDR3 is 13 residues long. The ends were cut back, 3 bases at V and 5 bases at J, with 9 bases in the middle. The germline CDR1 and CDR2 sequences are SGHNT and YYREEE (reference sequence).

This chain uses TRBV11-3 with TRBJ2-2; D possibly corresponds to TRBD1 (6 bases). The V end was cut by 4 bases, the J end by 0 bases, with 15 bases between. The CDR3 length is 17 residues. Germline V gives CDR1 SGHNT, CDR2 YENEEA. As DNA, the CDR3 is TGTGCCAGCAGCTACCAAATAGGGACACCGAACACCGGGGAGCTGTTTTTT. As protein: CASSYQIGTPNTGELFF.

This clone turned up a few times. This sequence joins TRBV18 and TRBJ1-2; 9 bases line up with TRBD1. The ends lost 3 bases at V and 6 bases at J; junction bases unmatched: 5. Germline CDR1 KGHSH, CDR2 LQKENI. CDR3 length: 14 amino acids. The CDR3 coding sequence is TGTGCCAGCTCACCCTTGGGACAGGGTGATGGCTACACCTTC. It is translated as CASSPLGQGDGYTF. The variable domain in full, completed from reference TRBV18 and TRBJ1-2, reads NAGVMQNPRHLVRRRGQEARLRCSPMKGHSHVYWYRQLPEEGLKFMVYLQKENIIDESGMPKERFSAEFPKEGPSILRIQQVVRGDSAAYFCASSPLGQGDGYTFGSGTRLTVV.

In its sample, this clone was seen a few times. The V call is TRBV11-2, the J call TRBJ2-7, with 8 bases that match TRBD2. The CDR3 spans 15 residues. Germline V CDR1 and CDR2: SGHAT, FQNNGV. Trimming cost V 0 bases and J 8 bases; bases outside gene matches: 9. CDR3 bases: TGTGCCAGCAGCTTAGAAGGTCCGGGGGGGTCCCAGCAGTACTTC. This codes for CASSLEGPGGSQQYF.